This T cell receptor (beta chain) comes out of a study of blood T cell repertoires in COVID-19. Study at large: Both acute and convalescent COVID-19 samples were obtained from the United States, Italy and Spain. T cells, B-cell-depleted T cells, or PBMCs supplied cDNA or gDNA.

The CDR3 is 16 amino acids. Germline CDR1 LNHDA, CDR2 SQIVND (reference sequence). The junction had 7 bases not matched to a gene; V was cut back by 4 bases and J by 1 base. Per the original methods: Amplification of reference gene primers provided the estimated nucleated cell counts. Assay: immunoSEQ multiplex PCR; the TCRdb copy retains only in-frame clones and omits some. V and J calls and clone size are as listed in that table; D and trimming were resolved from the DNA. The profile shows 200,000 to 250,000 clones, roughly 81% of them singletons. J is TRBJ2-5 and V is TRBV19, with 9 bases matching TRBD1. The sample taken for sequencing was peripheral blood. The TCR was taken from a woman in her forties or fifties with active or convalescent COVID-19. DNA of the CDR3: TGTGCCAGTAGTACCGGACAGGGGTCAACCCAAGAGACCCAGTACTTC. Its translation is CASSTGQGSTQETQYF.